Listed below are T cell receptor beta chains from one sample, sequenced in a study of shared clonotypes between healthy human individuals. TCRdb's copy holds only in-frame clones and misses some; the assay was immunoSEQ multiplex PCR. The top ten hold roughly 0.55% of the sample, which has over a million clones, 70% to 80% seen once. The sample taken for sequencing was memory CD4+ T cells from PBMCs. All receptors derive from a man aged 18 to 29 in good health. Some clones in this sample may be carry-over from other donors' samples. The CDR3 runs from the conserved cysteine through the conserved F or W. The order of the fields is V gene, J gene, clone size, D gene, CDR3 protein, CDR3 DNA. D genes are given only for firm matches. Not all rows give a size; the values are once, few, many and, for expanded clones, a class.

V gene: TRBV6-5; J gene: TRBJ2-5; clone size: -; D gene: -; CDR3 protein: CASSSPSSSETQYF; CDR3 DNA: TGTGCCAGCAGTTCCCCCTCAAGTAGCGAGACCCAGTACTTC
V gene: TRBV25-1; J gene: TRBJ2-1; clone size: -; D gene: TRBD2; CDR3 protein: CASSPRGGLYNEQFF; CDR3 DNA: TGTGCCAGCAGCCCTAGGGGAGGGCTCTACAATGAGCAGTTCTTC
V gene: TRBV18; J gene: TRBJ1-1; clone size: -; D gene: -; CDR3 protein: CASSPATWNTEAFF; CDR3 DNA: TGTGCCAGCTCACCTGCGACCTGGAACACTGAAGCTTTCTTT
V gene: TRBV5-1; J gene: TRBJ1-3; clone size: -; D gene: -; CDR3 protein: CASSSAPGARNTIYF; CDR3 DNA: TGCGCCAGCAGCTCGGCCCCCGGCGCACGAAACACCATATATTTT
V gene: TRBV7-8; J gene: TRBJ1-5; clone size: -; D gene: -; CDR3 protein: CASSFTARTENQPQHF; CDR3 DNA: TGTGCCAGCAGCTTTACCGCGCGGACAGAGAATCAGCCCCAGCATTTT
V gene: TRBV25-1; J gene: TRBJ2-7; clone size: -; D gene: -; CDR3 protein: CASSDRQGRYEQYF; CDR3 DNA: TGTGCCAGCAGTGACCGTCAGGGGAGGTACGAGCAGTACTTC
V gene: TRBV20-1; J gene: TRBJ2-3; clone size: -; D gene: -; CDR3 protein: CSATGADTQYF; CDR3 DNA: TGCAGTGCTACGGGGGCTGATACGCAGTATTTT
V gene: TRBV11-2; J gene: TRBJ1-1; clone size: -; D gene: -; CDR3 protein: CASSLGGGSYTEAFF; CDR3 DNA: TGTGCCAGCAGCCTAGGGGGGGGCTCGTACACTGAAGCTTTCTTT
V gene: TRBV27; J gene: TRBJ1-5; clone size: -; D gene: -; CDR3 protein: CASSPDSPNQPQHF; CDR3 DNA: TGTGCCAGCAGTCCCGACAGTCCCAATCAGCCCCAGCATTTT
V gene: TRBV7-3; J gene: TRBJ2-5; clone size: few; D gene: TRBD2; CDR3 protein: CASSNDQTSAQYF; CDR3 DNA: TGTGCCAGCAGCAACGACCAGACTAGCGCCCAGTACTTC
V gene: TRBV27; J gene: TRBJ2-7; clone size: few; D gene: -; CDR3 protein: CASTPVAARSYEQYF; CDR3 DNA: TGTGCCAGCACTCCCGTGGCGGCCCGATCCTACGAGCAGTACTTC
V gene: TRBV6-4; J gene: TRBJ2-1; clone size: -; D gene: -; CDR3 protein: CASSPQGRSYNEQFF; CDR3 DNA: TGTGCCAGCAGTCCACAGGGGAGGTCCTACAATGAGCAGTTCTTC
V gene: TRBV4-1; J gene: TRBJ2-5; clone size: -; D gene: -; CDR3 protein: CASSQDMGDQETQYF; CDR3 DNA: TGCGCCAGCAGCCAAGATATGGGAGACCAAGAGACCCAGTACTTC
V gene: TRBV20-1; J gene: TRBJ2-7; clone size: -; D gene: -; CDR3 protein: CSAPPRYEQYF; CDR3 DNA: TGCAGTGCTCCACCACGCTACGAGCAGTACTTC
V gene: TRBV5-1; J gene: TRBJ1-1; clone size: -; D gene: -; CDR3 protein: CASSLGGVSTEAFF; CDR3 DNA: TGCGCCAGCAGCCTAGGGGGAGTAAGCACTGAAGCTTTCTTT
V gene: TRBV28; J gene: TRBJ1-5; clone size: -; D gene: -; CDR3 protein: CASSTPASGYSNQPQHF; CDR3 DNA: TGTGCCAGCAGTACTCCAGCCTCAGGGTATAGCAATCAGCCCCAGCATTTT
V gene: TRBV5-1; J gene: TRBJ1-1; clone size: -; D gene: TRBD1; CDR3 protein: CASSKGQGRTEAFF; CDR3 DNA: TGCGCCAGCAGCAAGGGACAGGGGAGGACTGAAGCTTTCTTT
V gene: TRBV5-1; J gene: TRBJ1-2; clone size: -; D gene: TRBD1; CDR3 protein: CASSFLGAGGYGYTF; CDR3 DNA: TGCGCCAGCAGCTTCCTAGGGGCAGGGGGATATGGCTACACCTTC
V gene: TRBV7-2; J gene: TRBJ2-7; clone size: -; D gene: -; CDR3 protein: CASSSRRRDEQYF; CDR3 DNA: TGTGCCAGCAGCTCCCGAAGGCGGGACGAGCAGTACTTC
V gene: TRBV7-9; J gene: TRBJ2-7; clone size: -; D gene: -; CDR3 protein: CASSRRLGSFRSEQYF; CDR3 DNA: TGTGCCAGCAGCAGAAGACTAGGGTCGTTTCGGAGTGAGCAGTACTTC
V gene: TRBV7-2; J gene: TRBJ2-7; clone size: -; D gene: -; CDR3 protein: CASSFRRGTYEQYF; CDR3 DNA: TGTGCCAGCAGCTTCAGGCGGGGAACCTACGAGCAGTACTTC
V gene: TRBV28; J gene: TRBJ2-7; clone size: -; D gene: TRBD1; CDR3 protein: CASRQKDRGFYEQYF; CDR3 DNA: TGTGCCAGCAGACAAAAGGACAGGGGGTTCTACGAGCAGTACTTC
V gene: TRBV2; J gene: TRBJ1-5; clone size: -; D gene: TRBD1; CDR3 protein: CASSDTTGGAQPQHF; CDR3 DNA: TGTGCCAGCAGTGATACGACAGGGGGGGCACAGCCCCAGCATTTT
V gene: TRBV5-6; J gene: TRBJ2-5; clone size: -; D gene: -; CDR3 protein: CASSPRSLRRETQYF; CDR3 DNA: TGTGCCAGCAGCCCCCGGTCTCTAAGAAGAGAGACCCAGTACTTC
V gene: TRBV20-1; J gene: TRBJ2-1; clone size: -; D gene: -; CDR3 protein: CSVKLGDEQFF; CDR3 DNA: TGCAGTGTTAAACTGGGGGATGAGCAGTTCTTC
V gene: TRBV7-2; J gene: TRBJ1-3; clone size: -; D gene: -; CDR3 protein: CASSQRQGPTGNTIYF; CDR3 DNA: TGTGCCAGCAGTCAAAGGCAGGGCCCGACGGGAAACACCATATATTTT
V gene: TRBV11-3; J gene: TRBJ2-1; clone size: -; D gene: -; CDR3 protein: CASSLEPSVNEQFF; CDR3 DNA: TGTGCCAGCAGCTTAGAGCCTAGCGTGAATGAGCAGTTCTTC
V gene: TRBV19; J gene: TRBJ1-1; clone size: -; D gene: -; CDR3 protein: CASSIPQMNTEAFF; CDR3 DNA: TGTGCCAGTAGTATTCCGCAGATGAACACTGAAGCTTTCTTT
V gene: TRBV7-2; J gene: TRBJ2-6; clone size: -; D gene: -; CDR3 protein: CASSEYQQRSGANVLTF; CDR3 DNA: TGTGCCAGCAGCGAATATCAACAGCGCTCTGGGGCCAACGTCCTGACTTTC
V gene: TRBV7-3; J gene: TRBJ2-3; clone size: -; D gene: -; CDR3 protein: CASSFGSGSDTQYF; CDR3 DNA: TGTGCCAGCAGCTTTGGTTCAGGATCAGATACGCAGTATTTT
V gene: TRBV4-1; J gene: TRBJ1-1; clone size: -; D gene: -; CDR3 protein: CASSQVMNTEAFF; CDR3 DNA: TGCGCCAGCAGCCAAGTTATGAACACTGAAGCTTTCTTT
V gene: TRBV5-1; J gene: TRBJ1-1; clone size: -; D gene: TRBD1; CDR3 protein: CASSWTGQAEAFF; CDR3 DNA: TGCGCCAGCAGCTGGACCGGACAGGCTGAAGCTTTCTTT
V gene: TRBV6-1; J gene: TRBJ1-1; clone size: -; D gene: -; CDR3 protein: CASRTDYTEAFF; CDR3 DNA: TGTGCCAGCAGGACGGACTACACTGAAGCTTTCTTT
V gene: TRBV9; J gene: TRBJ2-7; clone size: few; D gene: TRBD2; CDR3 protein: CASSVALLAGVYEQYF; CDR3 DNA: TGTGCCAGCAGCGTAGCGCTACTAGCGGGAGTGTACGAGCAGTACTTC
V gene: TRBV7-9; J gene: TRBJ2-1; clone size: -; D gene: -; CDR3 protein: CASSYDNEQFF; CDR3 DNA: TGTGCCAGCAGCTACGACAATGAGCAGTTCTTC